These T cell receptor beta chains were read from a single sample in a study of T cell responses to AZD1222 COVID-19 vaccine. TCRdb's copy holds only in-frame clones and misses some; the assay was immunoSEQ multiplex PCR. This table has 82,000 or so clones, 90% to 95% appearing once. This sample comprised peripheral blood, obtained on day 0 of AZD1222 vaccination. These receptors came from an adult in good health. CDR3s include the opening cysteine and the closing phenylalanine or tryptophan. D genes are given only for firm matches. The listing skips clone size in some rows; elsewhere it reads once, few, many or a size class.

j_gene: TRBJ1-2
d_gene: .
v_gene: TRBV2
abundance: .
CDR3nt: TGTGCCAGCAGTGAAACGGGAGCTAACTATGGCTACACCTTC
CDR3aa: CASSETGANYGYTF

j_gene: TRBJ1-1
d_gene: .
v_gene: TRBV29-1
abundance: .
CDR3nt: TGCAGCGTTGATTCTGGGGACCGGAACACTGAAGCTTTCTTT
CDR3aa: CSVDSGDRNTEAFF

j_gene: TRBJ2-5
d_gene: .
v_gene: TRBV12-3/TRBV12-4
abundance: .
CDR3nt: TGTGCCAGCAGTTTAATCCAAGAGACCCAGTACTTC
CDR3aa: CASSLIQETQYF

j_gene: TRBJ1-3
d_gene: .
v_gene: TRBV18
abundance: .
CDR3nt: TGTGCCAGCTCACCCAGACCGGGGGACACCATATATTTT
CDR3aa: CASSPRPGDTIYF

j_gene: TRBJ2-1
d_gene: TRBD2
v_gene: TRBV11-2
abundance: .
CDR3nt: TGTGCCAGCAGCCCCGGGACTAGGAGGAATGAGCAGTTCTTC
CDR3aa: CASSPGTRRNEQFF

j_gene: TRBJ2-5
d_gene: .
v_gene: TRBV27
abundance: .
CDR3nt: TGTGCCAGCAGTCCGGCATTTCAAGAGACCCAGTACTTC
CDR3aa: CASSPAFQETQYF

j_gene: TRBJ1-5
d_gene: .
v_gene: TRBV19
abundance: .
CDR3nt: TGTGCCAGTAGTCGGGGGGCGCAGGGCAATCAGCCCCAGCATTTT
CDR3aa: CASSRGAQGNQPQHF

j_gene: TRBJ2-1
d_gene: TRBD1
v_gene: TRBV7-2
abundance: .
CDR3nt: TGTGCCAGCAGCTTATACGGGACAGATACCTACAATGAGCAGTTCTTC
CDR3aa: CASSLYGTDTYNEQFF

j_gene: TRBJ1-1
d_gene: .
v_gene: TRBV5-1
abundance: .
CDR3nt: TGCGCCAGCAGCTTGGTAGCAGGAACGAACACTGAAGCTTTCTTT
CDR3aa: CASSLVAGTNTEAFF

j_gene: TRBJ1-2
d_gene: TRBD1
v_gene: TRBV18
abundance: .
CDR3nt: TGTGCCAGCTCTCCAACACCGGGACAGGGATACGGCTACACCTTC
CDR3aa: CASSPTPGQGYGYTF

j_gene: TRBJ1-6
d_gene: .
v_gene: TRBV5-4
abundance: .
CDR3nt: TGTGCCAGCAGGCTCAGGGGTGATTCACCCCTCCACTTT
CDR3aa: CASRLRGDSPLHF

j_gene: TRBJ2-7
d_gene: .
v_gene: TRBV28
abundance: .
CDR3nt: TGTGCCAGCAGCCCCCGTAGCTGGGGGCTGGGCTACGAGCAGTACTTC
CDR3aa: CASSPRSWGLGYEQYF

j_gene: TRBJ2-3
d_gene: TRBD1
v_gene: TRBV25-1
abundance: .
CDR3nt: TGTGCCAGCAGCCGTACAGGGGGCGGCGATACGCAGTATTTT
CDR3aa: CASSRTGGGDTQYF

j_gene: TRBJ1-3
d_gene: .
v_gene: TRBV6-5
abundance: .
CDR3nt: TGTGCCAGCAGGCGTGACCAAGCCTCTGGAAACACCATATATTTT
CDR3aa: CASRRDQASGNTIYF

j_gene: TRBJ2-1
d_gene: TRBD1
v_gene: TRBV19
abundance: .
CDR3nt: TGTGCCAGTTGCCGGGACAGGGGGCGAACTGAGCAGTTCTTC
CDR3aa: CASCRDRGRTEQFF

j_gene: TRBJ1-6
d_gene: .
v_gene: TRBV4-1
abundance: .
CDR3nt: TGCGCCAGCAGCCAAGATGCACTACTGAATTCACCCCTCCACTTT
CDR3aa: CASSQDALLNSPLHF

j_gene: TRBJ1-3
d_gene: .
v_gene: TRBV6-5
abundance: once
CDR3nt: TGTGCCAGCAGCCCAGGGATCTCTGGAAACACCATATATTTT
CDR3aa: CASSPGISGNTIYF

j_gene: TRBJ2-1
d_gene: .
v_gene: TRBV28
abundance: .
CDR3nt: TGTGCCAGCAGTTTACGGGGAGAGCAGTTCTTC
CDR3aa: CASSLRGEQFF

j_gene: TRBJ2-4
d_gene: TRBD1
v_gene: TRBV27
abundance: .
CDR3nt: TGTGCCAGCAGTTTCGGACAGGGTGGGCGATTACTAGCCAAAAACATTCAGTACTTC
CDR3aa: CASSFGQGGRLLAKNIQYF

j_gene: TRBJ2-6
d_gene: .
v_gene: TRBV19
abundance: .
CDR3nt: TGTGCCAGTACGAATGGGGCCAACGTCCTGACTTTC
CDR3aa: CASTNGANVLTF

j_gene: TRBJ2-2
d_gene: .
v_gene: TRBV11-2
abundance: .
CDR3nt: TGTGCCAGCAGCTTAGTCTCTACGGCGGCCGGGGAGCTGTTTTTT
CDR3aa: CASSLVSTAAGELFF

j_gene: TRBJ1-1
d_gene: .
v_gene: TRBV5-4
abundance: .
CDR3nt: TGTGCCAGCAGCCTGAGGGCAGGGAACACTGAAGCTTTCTTT
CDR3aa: CASSLRAGNTEAFF

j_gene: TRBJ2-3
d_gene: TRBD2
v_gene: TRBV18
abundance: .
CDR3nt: TGTGCCAGCTCCCCCGGGGGGGGCGGAACAGATACGCAGTATTTT
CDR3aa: CASSPGGGGTDTQYF

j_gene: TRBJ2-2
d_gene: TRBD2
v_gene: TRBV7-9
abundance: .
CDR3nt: TGTGCCAACACAGGACTAGCGAACACCGGGGAGCTGTTTTTT
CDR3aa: CANTGLANTGELFF

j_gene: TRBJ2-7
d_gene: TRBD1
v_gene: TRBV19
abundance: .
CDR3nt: TGTGCCAGTAGTAAGGGACAGGGGGACGAGCAGTACTTC
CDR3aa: CASSKGQGDEQYF

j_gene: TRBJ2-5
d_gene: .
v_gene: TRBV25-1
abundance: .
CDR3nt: TGTGCCAGCAGTGCTGTAGGTTTCGAGACCCAGTACTTC
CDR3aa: CASSAVGFETQYF

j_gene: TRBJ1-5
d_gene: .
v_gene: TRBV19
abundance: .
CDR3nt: TGTGCCAGTAGTACTCAGGACTCCTATAGCAATCAGCCCCAGCATTTT
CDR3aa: CASSTQDSYSNQPQHF

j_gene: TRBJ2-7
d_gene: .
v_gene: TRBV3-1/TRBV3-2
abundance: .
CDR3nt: TGTGCCAGCAGCTCGCAGACGGGGAATCCCACCTACGAGCAGTACTTC
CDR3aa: CASSSQTGNPTYEQYF

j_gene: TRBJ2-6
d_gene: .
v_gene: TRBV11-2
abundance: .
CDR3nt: TGTGCCAGCAGCTTTTCAGGGGCCGTTAGCTCTGGGGCCAACGTCCTGACTTTC
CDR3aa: CASSFSGAVSSGANVLTF

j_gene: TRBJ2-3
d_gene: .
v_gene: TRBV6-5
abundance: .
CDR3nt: TGTGCCAGCGGGTCTTTCCTCACAGATACGCAGTATTTT
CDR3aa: CASGSFLTDTQYF

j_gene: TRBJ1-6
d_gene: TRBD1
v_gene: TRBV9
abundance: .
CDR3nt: TGTGCCAGCAGCCCGGGACAGGGTTCACCCCTCCACTTT
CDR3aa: CASSPGQGSPLHF

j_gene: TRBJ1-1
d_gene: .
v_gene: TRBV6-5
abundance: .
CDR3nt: TGTGCCAGCCCGACAGGTATGAACACTGAAGCTTTCTTT
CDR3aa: CASPTGMNTEAFF

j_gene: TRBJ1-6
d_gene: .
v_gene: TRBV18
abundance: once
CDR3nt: TGTGCCAGCTCAAGGGAGAGGGCCAATAATTCACCCCTCCACTTT
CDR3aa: CASSRERANNSPLHF